The present T cell receptor (beta chain) was sequenced within a study of blood T cell repertoires in COVID-19. Study details: Sources were T cells, B-cell-depleted T cells, or PBMCs; the material itself was cDNA or gDNA.

As handled by the study authors: Amplified reference gene primers provided the basis for estimating nucleated cell counts. Repertoires were generated with immunoSEQ multiplex PCR, while TCRdb's copy carries only in-frame clones and drops some. V and J calls and clone size are those listed in that table; D and trimming were worked out from the DNA. The data contain 100,000 to 150,000 clones, around 81% of them seen just once; the ten biggest clones take up about 2%. Trimming took 4 bases from V and 4 from J; bases not matched to a gene: 25. Germline loops: CDR1 MNHEY, CDR2 SVGEGT. The CDR3 is 21 amino acids.

This sequence joins TRBV6-2 or TRBV6-3 and TRBJ2-4; 7 nucleotides match TRBD1. Sequenced: peripheral blood. The receptor was isolated from a man aged 65 to 79 with acute or convalescent COVID-19. The CDR3 is CASSFTGTAYAQHIFKNIQYF. The CDR3 DNA reads TGTGCCAGCAGTTTCACCGGGACAGCCTATGCCCAACATATCTTTAAAAACATTCAGTACTTC.